Following are 32 T cell receptor beta chains from one sample sequenced in a study of human T cells and chemical hapten exposure. Via MiXCR, TCRdb re-called the RACE reads, giving one row per CDR3 protein. The sample records about 120,000 distinct CDR3 sequences, 11% being singletons. Indicated time point: patch test 3, about 24 weeks after DPC sensitization. The treatment is: therapeutic diphenylcyclopropenone sensitization with weekly scalp DPC. This sample comprised whole blood, obtained in connection with sensitization to the hapten diphenylcyclopropenone (DPC). The receptors were gathered from a woman in her forties or fifties with alopecia areata. Some clones in this sample may be carry-over from other donors' samples.

The V and J genes are TRBV29-1 and TRBJ1-2; 7 positions match TRBD1. CDR1 is SQVTM and CDR2 is ANQGSEA in the germline V gene. Trimming at V came to 7 bases and at J to 6 bases, leaving 11 bases not matched to a gene. The CDR3 contains 13 residues. CDR3 nucleotides: TGCAGCGCCAAGCGCCAGGGGGATAATGGCTACACCTTC. This codes for CSAKRQGDNGYTF. The complete variable domain, with remaining parts taken from reference TRBV29-1 and TRBJ1-2, reads SAVISQKPSRDICQRGTSLTIQCQVDSQVTMMFWYRQQPGQSLTLIATANQGSEATYESGFVIDKFPISRPNLTFSTLTVSNMSPEDSSIYLCSAKRQGDNGYTFGSGTRLTVV.

In regard to this clonotype: A much larger clone lies a single base off, so this may be a read error. The gene calls are TRBV4-3 and TRBJ2-4; D gene uncertain. The germline gives CDR1 LGHNA, CDR2 YSLEER. The ends were cut back, 0 bases at V and 2 bases at J, with 11 bases in the middle. The CDR3 spans 16 residues. CDR3 coding DNA: TGCGCCAGCAGCCAAGATAATTTACGAACCAAAAACATTCAGTACTTC. It yields the protein CASSQDNLRTKNIQYF.

The chain has TRBV6-5 and TRBJ2-7; no reliable D call. V lost 4 bases and J 6 bases, leaving 13 bases between the germline ends. The length of the CDR3 is 13 residues. CDR1 and CDR2 (germline): MNHEY, SVGAGI. CDR3 coding DNA: TGTGCCAGCAGTTCAGAGCTCCCGGCCGAGCAGTACTTC. Its protein product is CASSSELPAEQYF.

The chain is built from TRBV6-1 and TRBJ1-1; the D gene is possibly TRBD1 (5 bases). Germline V CDR1 and CDR2: MNHNS, SASEGT. Trimming cost V 6 bases and J 5 bases, with 19 bases left between them. This CDR3 region has 15 residues. The CDR3 is CASSYEKTGGTEAFF. CDR3 bases: TGTGCCAGCAGCTACGAAAAAACCGGGGGGACTGAAGCTTTCTTT.

The rearrangement joins TRBV5-1 to TRBJ2-7; TRBD2 matches at 7 bases. Germline loops: CDR1 SGHRS, CDR2 YFSETQ. The CDR3 runs to 15 residues. V shed 1 base, J shed 4 bases, and the junction held 8 bases outside the gene matches. The CDR3 coding sequence is TGCGCCAGCAGCTTGCTCCCTAGCGGCTCTTACGAGCAGTACTTC. Protein sequence: CASSLLPSGSYEQYF. Complete variable domain (other parts from reference TRBV5-1 and TRBJ2-7): KAGVTQTPRYLIKTRGQQVTLSCSPISGHRSVSWYQQTPGQGLQFLFEYFSETQRNKGNFPGRFSGRQFSNSRSEMNVSTLELGDSALYLCASSLLPSGSYEQYFGPGTRLTVT.

The V and J genes are TRBV11-2 and TRBJ1-1, with 8 bases fitting TRBD1. The J segment lost 4 bases and the V segment lost 5 bases, leaving 3 bases of the junction unmatched. CDR1 and CDR2 (germline): SGHAT, FQNNGV. CDR3 length equals 13 residues. The CDR3: CASSHGQGTEAFF. The CDR3 bases are TGTGCCAGCAGCCACGGACAGGGCACTGAAGCTTTCTTT.

The chain carries TRBV5-1 and TRBJ2-5, with 7 nucleotides matching TRBD1. The CDR3 has 15 residues. Germline V gives CDR1 SGHRS, CDR2 YFSETQ. V dropped 0 bases and J dropped 1; count of bases not matched to a gene: 3. The CDR3 DNA follows: TGCGCCAGCAGCTTGGGGGACAGTATCCAAGAGACCCAGTACTTC. Its protein product is CASSLGDSIQETQYF.

The table lists this clonotype with a few counts. This chain links TRBV20-1 with TRBJ2-3; D not certain. Trimming cost V 0 bases and J 3 bases, with 10 bases left between them. Germline assignment: CDR1 DFQATT and CDR2 SNEGSKA (reference sequence). This CDR3 is 14 amino acids long. CDR3 nucleotide sequence: TGCAGTGCTAGAGATGGCCAGTGGACAGATACGCAGTATTTT. This translates into CSARDGQWTDTQYF.

This clonotype was counted at least ten times. The chain links TRBV13 to TRBJ2-2; no definite D call. The CDR3 runs 12 residues. Germline V gene lookup returns CDR1 PRHDT and CDR2 FYEKMQ (reference sequence). V was pared by 5 bases and J by 3 bases, with 4 bases between. CDR3 sequence: CASSTYTGELFF. In nucleotides, the CDR3 is TGTGCCAGCAGCACCTACACCGGGGAGCTGTTTTTT.

The rearrangement joins TRBV7-9 to TRBJ2-4; no clear D gene. Trimming stripped 4 bases from V and 6 bases from J, with 4 bases between. The CDR3 totals 11 residues. Germline CDR1 and CDR2: SEHNR and FQNEAQ (reference sequence). The CDR3 sequence is CASSSGNIQYF. The CDR3, as DNA: TGTGCCAGCAGCTCCGGAAACATTCAGTACTTC.

The J gene is TRBJ2-1, the V gene TRBV24-1, with D unresolved. This CDR3 is 13 amino acids long. V lost 2 bases, J lost 6 bases, and 7 bases lay in between. CDR1 and CDR2 from the germline V gene are KGHDR and SFDVKD. The CDR3 bases are TGTGCCACCAGTGATTCCCCCACCAATGAGCAGTTCTTC. This gives the protein CATSDSPTNEQFF.

This clonotype was picked up a small number of times. The rearrangement links TRBV10-3 to TRBJ2-3, with D possibly TRBD1 on 7 matching bases. V lost 4 bases, J lost 1 base, and 9 bases lay in between. CDR3 length: 14 amino acids. In germline, CDR1 is ENHRY, CDR2 SYGVKD. CDR3 amino acids: CAISGGTGTDTQYF. CDR3 sequence (DNA): TGTGCCATCAGTGGCGGGACAGGCACAGATACGCAGTATTTT.

The chain recombines TRBV24-1 with TRBJ1-5; D unresolved. The CDR3 is made up of 16 amino acids. Trimming took 7 bases from V and 2 from J, leaving 17 bases between them. Germline V gene sequence: CDR1 KGHDR, CDR2 SFDVKD. CDR3 sequence reads: CATSGNVAGGNQPQHF. The CDR3 bases are TGTGCCACCAGCGGGAACGTCGCGGGTGGCAATCAGCCCCAGCATTTT.

The chain joins TRBV29-1 to TRBJ2-7; maybe TRBD1 (6 bases). The CDR3 consists of 13 residues. Germline assignment: CDR1 SQVTM and CDR2 ANQGSEA. The chain's CDR3 is CSIRAQGTYEQYF. The CDR3 region has the DNA TGCAGTATCCGCGCCCAGGGGACGTACGAGCAGTACTTC.

This chain connects TRBV14 to TRBJ1-6; D gene ambiguous. The V gene's germline CDR1 is SGHDN and CDR2 FVKESK. V was clipped by 6 bases and J by 6 bases, with 15 bases between them. This CDR3 comprises 15 residues. DNA of the CDR3: TGTGCCAGCAGTAGCACCCTCCACTTTAATTCACCCCTCCACTTT. Encoded protein: CASSSTLHFNSPLHF.

This clonotype was recorded a few times. The chain has TRBV12-3 or TRBV12-4 and TRBJ1-5; D remains unclear. The CDR3 sequence is 13 residues long. Trimming stripped 6 bases from V and 9 bases from J, with 15 bases between. CDR3 sequence reads: CASRTTRESPQHF. The CDR3 DNA follows: TGTGCCAGCAGGACGACGAGGGAATCGCCCCAGCATTTT.

The chain has TRBV7-8 and TRBJ2-2; 8 bases map to TRBD1. The J segment lost 7 bases and the V segment lost 5 bases, leaving 6 bases of the junction unmatched. CDR3 length: 14 residues. Germline CDR1 and CDR2: SGHVS and FQNEAQ. CDR3 nucleotides: TGTGCCAGCAGCGACAGGGGACGCCTCGGGGAGCTGTTTTTT. It yields the protein CASSDRGRLGELFF.

There are a few counts of this clonotype. This CDR3 is CASSQVPGEGEKLFF. CDR3 DNA sequence: TGCGCCAGCAGCCAAGTACCGGGAGAAGGGGAAAAACTGTTTTTT. The chain joins TRBV4-1 to TRBJ1-4; D not certain. The CDR3 is made up of 15 amino acids. Trimming removed 1 base at V and 8 bases at J, with 14 bases between. CDR1 and CDR2 from the germline V gene are MGHRA and YSYEKL.

The chain employs TRBV27 and TRBJ1-1, with TRBD1 as a possible D gene (6 bases). CDR3 length equals 13 residues. CDR1 is MNHEY and CDR2 is SMNVEV in the germline V gene (reference sequence). Between the trimmed V and J ends, which lost 11 bases and 0 bases, there was a span of 13 bases. Here the CDR3 reads CAVSRGMNTEAFF. As DNA, the CDR3 is TGTGCCGTCTCCAGGGGTATGAACACTGAAGCTTTCTTT.

This clonotype was detected only a few times. This chain links TRBV7-8 with TRBJ2-2; weak D call: TRBD2 (5 bases). The CDR3 loop spans 15 amino acids. The V gene's germline CDR1 is SGHVS and CDR2 FQNEAQ. The germline V and J ends were trimmed by 5 bases and 3 bases, with 13 bases remaining between them. The CDR3 loop is CASSPRTDYTGELFF. The CDR3 nucleotides are TGTGCCAGCAGCCCACGGACGGACTACACCGGGGAGCTGTTTTTT.

This chain joins TRBV15 and TRBJ1-5, with D uncertain. The CDR3 contains 13 residues. V was pared by 6 bases and J by 4 bases, with 10 bases between. CDR1 and CDR2 from the germline V gene are LNHNV and YYDKDF (reference sequence). This CDR3 is CATSLGRNQPQHF. The DNA of the CDR3 is TGTGCCACCAGTTTGGGCCGAAATCAGCCCCAGCATTTT.

The chain has TRBV7-9 and TRBJ2-6; D is uncertain. The CDR3 covers 15 residues. V lost 3 bases to trimming and J lost 4 bases, with 10 bases between them. Germline V gene lookup returns CDR1 SEHNR and CDR2 FQNEAQ (reference sequence). CDR3 nucleotide sequence: TGTGCCAGCAGCTTGCGGTCAACAGGGGCCAACGTCCTGACTTTC. Its protein is CASSLRSTGANVLTF.

The table lists this clonotype with many counts. The V and J genes are TRBV5-4 and TRBJ1-1; D is unclear. Trimming left V 1 base short and J 1 base short, with 8 bases between. The CDR3 length is 14 residues. CDR1 is SGHNT and CDR2 is YYREEE in the germline V gene (reference sequence). CDR3: CASSLWSENTEAFF. DNA of the CDR3: TGTGCCAGCAGCTTGTGGTCTGAGAACACTGAAGCTTTCTTT.

This clonotype was picked up a small number of times. The chain employs TRBV11-2 and TRBJ1-5; 8 bases line up with TRBD1. Trimming cost V 1 base and J 0 bases; bases outside gene matches: 5. The germline gives CDR1 SGHAT, CDR2 FQNNGV. The CDR3 is 17 residues long. CDR3 amino acids: CASSLGQGTHSNQPQHF. CDR3 in DNA: TGTGCCAGCAGCTTAGGACAGGGGACCCATAGCAATCAGCCCCAGCATTTT.

This clonotype was observed at least ten times. The chain combines TRBV25-1 with TRBJ1-5; D is uncertain. The CDR3 is made up of 14 amino acids. CDR1 and CDR2 from the germline V gene are MGHDK and SYGVNS. The V end was cut by 3 bases, the J end by 0 bases, with 6 bases between. The CDR3: CASSDGHSNQPQHF. CDR3 sequence (DNA): TGTGCCAGCAGTGATGGTCATAGCAATCAGCCCCAGCATTTT.

This clonotype was observed a few times. CDR3 region: CSANRGLAGGFYNEQFF. In DNA form, the CDR3 reads TGCAGTGCTAACCGGGGACTAGCGGGAGGGTTCTACAATGAGCAGTTCTTC. The chain carries TRBV20-1 and TRBJ2-1; 16 bases align to TRBD2. This CDR3 contains 17 residues. Germline lookup yields CDR1 DFQATT and CDR2 SNEGSKA (reference sequence). The junction had 6 bases not matched to a gene; V was cut back by 4 bases and J by 3 bases.

This clonotype was observed a few times. This chain joins TRBV28 and TRBJ2-7; D tentatively reads TRBD1 or TRBD2 (5 bases each). Germline assignment: CDR1 MDHEN and CDR2 SYDVKM. This CDR3 has 14 amino acids. V was clipped by 6 bases and J by 4 bases, with 16 bases between them. The CDR3 reads CASSLYGGWYEQYF. The CDR3, as DNA: TGTGCCAGCAGCCTATATGGGGGTTGGTACGAGCAGTACTTC. The full variable domain, in which reference TRBV28 and TRBJ2-7 provide the parts outside the CDR3, is DVKVTQSSRYLVKRTGEKVFLECVQDMDHENMFWYRQDPGLGLRLIYFSYDVKMKEKGDIPEGYSVSREKKERFSLILESASTNQTSMYLCASSLYGGWYEQYFGPGTRLTVT.

This rearrangement joins TRBV2 to TRBJ1-1, with D hard to call. Trimming took 7 bases from V and 2 from J, leaving 14 bases between them. Germline CDR1 reads SNHLY; CDR2 reads FYNNEI. The CDR3 contains 14 residues. The CDR3 DNA reads as TGTGCCAGCATTAGAAACCCCGGAAACACTGAAGCTTTCTTT. Protein sequence: CASIRNPGNTEAFF.

The chain links TRBV7-2 to TRBJ2-7; 14 bases map to TRBD2. Germline values: CDR1 SGHTA, CDR2 FQGNSA. CDR3 length: 18 residues. V gave up 0 bases and J gave up 2 bases; unmatched junction bases: 6. The CDR3 sequence is CASSLAGTSGSNPYEQYF. CDR3 bases: TGTGCCAGCAGCTTAGCGGGGACTAGCGGGAGTAACCCCTACGAGCAGTACTTC. The full variable domain, its missing parts supplied by reference TRBV7-2 and TRBJ2-7, is GAGVSQSPSNKVTEKGKDVELRCDPISGHTALYWYRQSLGQGLEFLIYFQGNSAPDKSGLPSDRFSAERTGGSVSTLTIQRTQQEDSAVYLCASSLAGTSGSNPYEQYFGPGTRLTVT.

The rearrangement joins TRBV13 to TRBJ1-1, with D possibly TRBD1 on 6 matching bases. CDR1 is PRHDT and CDR2 is FYEKMQ in the germline V gene (reference sequence). The V and J ends lost 5 bases and 0 bases respectively, with 13 bases between them. The CDR3 consists of 15 residues. The CDR3 reads CASSPRTDLNTEAFF. The CDR3 coding sequence is TGTGCCAGCAGCCCCAGGACAGACCTGAACACTGAAGCTTTCTTT.

A few counts support this clonotype. The V gene is TRBV11-2, the J gene TRBJ1-1; TRBD1 matches 10 bases. V lost 5 bases to trimming and J lost 4 bases; unmatched junction nucleotides: 7. This CDR3 comprises 15 residues. In germline, CDR1 is SGHAT, CDR2 FQNNGV. Here the CDR3 reads CASSQWDRGTTEAFF. The CDR3 bases are TGTGCCAGCAGCCAATGGGACAGGGGTACCACTGAAGCTTTCTTT.

This clonotype was seen a few times. The J gene is TRBJ2-7, the V gene TRBV5-1; D remains ambiguous. V was trimmed by 0 bases and J by 4 bases, leaving 17 bases between them. The CDR3 length is 16 residues. The V gene's germline CDR1 is SGHRS and CDR2 YFSETQ. CDR3 sequence: CASSLDPGLRSYEQYF. The CDR3 DNA sequence: TGCGCCAGCAGCTTGGATCCAGGCCTGCGGTCGTACGAGCAGTACTTC.